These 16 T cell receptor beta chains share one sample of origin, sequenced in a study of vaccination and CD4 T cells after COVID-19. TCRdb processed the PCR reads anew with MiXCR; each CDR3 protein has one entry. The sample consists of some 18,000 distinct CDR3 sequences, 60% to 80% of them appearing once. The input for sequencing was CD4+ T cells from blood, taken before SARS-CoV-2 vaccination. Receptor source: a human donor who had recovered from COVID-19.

CDR3 sequence: CASSLGQYQETQYF. The DNA for the CDR3 is TGCGCCAGCAGCTTAGGGCAGTACCAAGAGACCCAGTACTTC. The rearrangement links TRBV5-1 to TRBJ2-5, with D unclear. Germline loops: CDR1 SGHRS, CDR2 YFSETQ. The CDR3 has 14 amino acids. The V end lost 2 bases, the J end lost 0 bases, and 8 bases lay between the germline ends.

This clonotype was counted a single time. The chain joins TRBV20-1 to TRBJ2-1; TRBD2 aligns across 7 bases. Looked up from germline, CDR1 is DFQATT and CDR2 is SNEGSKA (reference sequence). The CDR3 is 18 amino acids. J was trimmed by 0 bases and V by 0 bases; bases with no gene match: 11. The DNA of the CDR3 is TGCAGTGCTAGAGATTGGGGGAGCGGGAAGAGCTCCTACAATGAGCAGTTCTTC. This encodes CSARDWGSGKSSYNEQFF.

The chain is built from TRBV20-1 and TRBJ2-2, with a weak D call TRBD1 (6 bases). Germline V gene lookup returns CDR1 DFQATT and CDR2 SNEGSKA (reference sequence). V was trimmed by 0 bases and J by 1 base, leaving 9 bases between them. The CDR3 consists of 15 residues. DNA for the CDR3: TGCAGTGCTAGAGATTACAGGGTGAACACCGGGGAGCTGTTTTTT. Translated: CSARDYRVNTGELFF.

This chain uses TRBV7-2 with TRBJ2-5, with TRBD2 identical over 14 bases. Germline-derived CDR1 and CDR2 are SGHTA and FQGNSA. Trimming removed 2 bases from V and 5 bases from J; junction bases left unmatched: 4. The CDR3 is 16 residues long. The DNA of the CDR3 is TGTGCCAGCAGCTTAAGGACTAGCGGGAGGAGGGAGACCCAGTACTTC. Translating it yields CASSLRTSGRRETQYF.

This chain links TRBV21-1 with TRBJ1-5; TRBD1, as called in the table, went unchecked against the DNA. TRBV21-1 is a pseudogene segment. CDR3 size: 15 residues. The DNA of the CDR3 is TGTGCCAGCAGCACACAGGGACAGAGCAATCAGCCCCAGCATTTT. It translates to CASSTQGQSNQPQHF.

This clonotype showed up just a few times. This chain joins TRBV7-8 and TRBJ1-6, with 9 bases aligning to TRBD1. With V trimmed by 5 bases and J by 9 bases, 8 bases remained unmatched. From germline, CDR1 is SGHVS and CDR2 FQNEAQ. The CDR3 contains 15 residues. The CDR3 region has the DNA TGTGCCAGCAGCATCGGACAGGGGCGGGGTTCACCCCTCCACTTT. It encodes CASSIGQGRGSPLHF.

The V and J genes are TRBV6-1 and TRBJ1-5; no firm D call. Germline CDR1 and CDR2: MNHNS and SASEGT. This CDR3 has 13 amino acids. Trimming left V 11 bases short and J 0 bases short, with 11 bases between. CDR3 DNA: TGTGCCGGAAGGCAGTATAGCAATCAGCCCCAGCATTTT. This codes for CAGRQYSNQPQHF.

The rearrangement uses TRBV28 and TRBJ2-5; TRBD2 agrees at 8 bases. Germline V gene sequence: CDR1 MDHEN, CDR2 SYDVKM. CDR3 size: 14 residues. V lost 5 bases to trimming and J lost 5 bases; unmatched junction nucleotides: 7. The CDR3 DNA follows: TGTGCCAGCAGTACCCCGGGACTAGACGAGACCCAGTACTTC. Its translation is CASSTPGLDETQYF.

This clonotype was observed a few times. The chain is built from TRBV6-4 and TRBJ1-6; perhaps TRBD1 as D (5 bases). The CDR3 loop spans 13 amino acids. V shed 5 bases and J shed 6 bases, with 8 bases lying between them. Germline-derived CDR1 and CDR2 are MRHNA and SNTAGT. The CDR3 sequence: CASSSTVNSPLHF. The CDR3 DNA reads TGTGCCAGCAGTTCGACAGTTAATTCACCCCTCCACTTT.

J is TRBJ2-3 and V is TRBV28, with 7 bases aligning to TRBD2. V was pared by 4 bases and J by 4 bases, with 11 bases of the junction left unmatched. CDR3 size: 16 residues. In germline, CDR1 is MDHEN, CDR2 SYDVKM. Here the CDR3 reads CASSYPLAAMADTQYF. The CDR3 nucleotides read TGTGCCAGCAGTTACCCGCTAGCGGCTATGGCAGATACGCAGTATTTT.

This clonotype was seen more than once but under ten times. The CDR3 spells CSARLWPTDTQYF. The CDR3 DNA reads TGCAGTGCTAGGTTGTGGCCCACAGATACGCAGTATTTT. The V call is TRBV20-1, the J call TRBJ2-3; no clear D. This CDR3 spans 13 amino acids. Per germline, CDR1 DFQATT and CDR2 SNEGSKA (reference sequence). V dropped 3 bases and J dropped 2 bases, with 9 bases sitting between them.

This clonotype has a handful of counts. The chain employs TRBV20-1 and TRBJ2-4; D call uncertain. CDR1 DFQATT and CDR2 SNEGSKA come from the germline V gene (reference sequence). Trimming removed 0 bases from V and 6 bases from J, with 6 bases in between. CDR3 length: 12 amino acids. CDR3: CSARDAVNIQYF. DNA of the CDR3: TGCAGTGCTAGAGATGCGGTAAACATTCAGTACTTC.

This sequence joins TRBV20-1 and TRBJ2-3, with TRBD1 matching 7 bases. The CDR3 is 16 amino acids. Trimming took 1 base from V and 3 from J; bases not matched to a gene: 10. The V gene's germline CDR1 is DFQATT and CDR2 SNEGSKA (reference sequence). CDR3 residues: CSARGAPGTVTDTQYF. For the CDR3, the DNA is TGCAGTGCTAGAGGGGCACCCGGGACAGTGACAGATACGCAGTATTTT.

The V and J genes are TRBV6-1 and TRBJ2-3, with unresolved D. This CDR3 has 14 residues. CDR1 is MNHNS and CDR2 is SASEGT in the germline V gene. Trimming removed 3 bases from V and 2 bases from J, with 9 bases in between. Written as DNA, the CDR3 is TGTGCCAGCAGTGATGGTTTTAACACAGATACGCAGTATTTT. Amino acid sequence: CASSDGFNTDTQYF.

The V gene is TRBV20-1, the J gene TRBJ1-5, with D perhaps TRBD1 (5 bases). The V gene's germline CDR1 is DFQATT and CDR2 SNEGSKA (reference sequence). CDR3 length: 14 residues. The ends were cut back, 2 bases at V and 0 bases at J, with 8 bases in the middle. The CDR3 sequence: CSARTGYSNQPQHF. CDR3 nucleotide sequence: TGCAGTGCTAGAACAGGCTATAGCAATCAGCCCCAGCATTTT.

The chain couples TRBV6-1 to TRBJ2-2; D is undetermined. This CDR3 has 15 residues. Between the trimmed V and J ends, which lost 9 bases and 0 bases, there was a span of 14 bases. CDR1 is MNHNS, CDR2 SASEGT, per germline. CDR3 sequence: CASLEQPTNTGELFF. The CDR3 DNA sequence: TGTGCCAGTCTAGAGCAACCAACGAACACCGGGGAGCTGTTTTTT.